These 30 T cell receptor beta chains share one sample of origin, sequenced in a study of control samples from healthy donors and cancer patients. Sequencing used immunoSEQ multiplex PCR; TCRdb keeps in-frame clones, though not all of them. The sample consists of fewer than 110,000 clones, around 88% of them appearing once. Specimen: blood. The source of these receptors is a man aged 25-40 years in good health.

The chain joins TRBV19 to TRBJ2-7; D unclear. Trimming removed 4 bases at V and 2 bases at J, with 12 bases between. CDR1 is LNHDA, CDR2 SQIVND, per germline (reference sequence). The CDR3 consists of 14 residues. CDR3: CASSRRGSPYEQYF. The CDR3 DNA reads TGTGCCAGTAGTAGGCGAGGCAGCCCCTACGAGCAGTACTTC.

The rearrangement uses TRBV5-4 and TRBJ1-3; D is undetermined. V lost 5 bases and J 0 bases, leaving 15 bases between the germline ends. The CDR3 sequence is 16 residues long. CDR1 is SGHNT and CDR2 is YYREEE in the germline V gene (reference sequence). In DNA form, the CDR3 reads TGTGCCAGCAGTTTTGACGGAGGGTACTCTGGAAACACCATATATTTT. Amino acids: CASSFDGGYSGNTIYF.

V and J are TRBV28 and TRBJ1-4; TRBD1 matches 8 bases. Germline CDR1 reads MDHEN; CDR2 reads SYDVKM. The CDR3 runs 15 residues. Losses at the gene ends were 6 bases for V and 8 bases for J; bases not matched to a gene: 11. The CDR3 DNA is TGTGCCAGCAGGACACCGGGACAGGTGTGGGAAAAACTGTTTTTT. As protein: CASRTPGQVWEKLFF.

The V call is TRBV4-3, the J call TRBJ2-2; 11 positions match TRBD1. This CDR3 is built from 16 residues. Germline CDR1 and CDR2: LGHNA and YSLEER. The V and J ends lost 1 base and 4 bases, in that order; junction bases with no gene match: 2. The CDR3 DNA reads as TGCGCCAGCAGCCAAGGGGACAGGGGGAGCACCGGGGAGCTGTTTTTT. Residues: CASSQGDRGSTGELFF.

The chain has TRBV7-2 and TRBJ2-3; 9 nucleotides agree with TRBD2. Germline V gene sequence: CDR1 SGHTA, CDR2 FQGNSA. The CDR3 is made up of 15 amino acids. V was pared by 2 bases and J by 4 bases, with 4 bases of the junction left unmatched. The CDR3 spells CASSLQGGGADTQYF. Here the CDR3 DNA reads TGTGCCAGCAGCTTACAAGGCGGGGGGGCAGATACGCAGTATTTT.

This clone was seen a single time. The gene calls are TRBV5-6 and TRBJ2-2; TRBD2 is a possible D gene (6 bases). The ends were cut back, 4 bases at V and 6 bases at J, with 16 bases in the middle. The CDR3 runs 15 residues. Germline V gene lookup returns CDR1 SGHDT and CDR2 YYEEEE. In DNA, the CDR3 is TGTGCCAGCAGCCCAACTGGCAGGGAGGCCGGGGAGCTGTTTTTT. Translation gives CASSPTGREAGELFF.

The V call is TRBV14, the J call TRBJ1-4, with D maybe TRBD1 (5 bases). With 4 bases removed from V and 7 bases from J, the gap between germline ends came to 10 bases. The CDR3 is 13 amino acids. Germline CDR1 reads SGHDN; CDR2 reads FVKESK. For the CDR3, the DNA is TGTGCCAGCAGCCGACAGATGGGTGAAAAACTGTTTTTT. This translates into CASSRQMGEKLFF. The entire variable domain, with the rest obtained from reference TRBV14 and TRBJ1-4, is as follows: EAGVTQFPSHSVIEKGQTVTLRCDPISGHDNLYWYRRVMGKEIKFLLHFVKESKQDESGMPNNRFLAERTGGTYSTLKVQPAELEDSGVYFCASSRQMGEKLFFGSGTQLSVL.

V is TRBV4-3 and J is TRBJ2-2, with a tentative D call TRBD2 (5 bases). Germline CDR1 is LGHNA and CDR2 is YSLEER. Between the trimmed V and J ends, which lost 2 bases and 1 base, there was a span of 8 bases. CDR3 length: 15 residues. This CDR3 reads CASSQSTRNTGELFF. DNA of the CDR3: TGCGCCAGCAGCCAATCTACTAGGAACACCGGGGAGCTGTTTTTT.

This clone appeared a few times. The chain has TRBV10-1 and TRBJ1-6; D not certain. The V end lost 10 bases, the J end lost 9 bases, and 28 bases lay between the germline ends. The CDR3 totals 17 residues. The germline V gene encodes CDR1 WNHNN and CDR2 SYGVQD (reference sequence). Here the CDR3 DNA reads TGCGCCATCCCCGGCCCCTTTAGGCCCCCTTTTATTTCACCCCTCCACTTT. The encoded protein is CAIPGPFRPPFISPLHF.

The chain is built from TRBV14 and TRBJ2-3; 7 positions match TRBD1. Losses at the gene ends were 5 bases for V and 12 bases for J; bases not matched to a gene: 5. Germline lookup yields CDR1 SGHDN and CDR2 FVKESK. The CDR3 is 11 amino acids. The CDR3 coding sequence is TGTGCCAGCAGCTTTGACAGGGCCCAGTATTTT. It translates to CASSFDRAQYF.

V is TRBV24-1 and J is TRBJ1-1, with 7 nucleotides matching TRBD1. The CDR3 loop spans 16 amino acids. Germline CDR1 reads KGHDR; CDR2 reads SFDVKD. Trimming cost V 5 bases and J 0 bases; bases outside gene matches: 8. CDR3 protein: CATSVQGELVNTEAFF. The CDR3 region has the DNA TGTGCCACCAGTGTCCAGGGGGAGTTGGTGAACACTGAAGCTTTCTTT.

V gene TRBV10-1 combines with J gene TRBJ1-1; D possibly corresponds to TRBD1 (5 bases). Trimming cost V 2 bases and J 6 bases, with 7 bases left between them. The CDR3 is 12 amino acids. Germline CDR1 WNHNN, CDR2 SYGVQD (reference sequence). CDR3 sequence: CASSEPGAEAFF. CDR3 bases: TGCGCCAGCAGTGAGCCGGGGGCTGAAGCTTTCTTT.

This clone has more than one count but fewer than ten. The rearrangement joins TRBV6-5 to TRBJ2-2; D is possibly TRBD2 (5 bases). Per the germline V gene, CDR1 is MNHEY and CDR2 is SVGAGI. Trimming left V 2 bases short and J 6 bases short, with 13 bases between. This CDR3 is built from 15 residues. CDR3 coding DNA: TGTGCCAGCAGTTACCCGTCGGGGTTTCCCGGGGAGCTGTTTTTT. As protein: CASSYPSGFPGELFF.

The rearrangement links TRBV28 to TRBJ1-1; a weak D match, TRBD1 (6 bases). Germline-derived CDR1 and CDR2 are MDHEN and SYDVKM. V dropped 0 bases and J dropped 2 bases, with 10 bases sitting between them. The length of the CDR3 is 15 residues. DNA of the CDR3: TGTGCCAGCAGTTTATGGGCAGGGGCTAACACTGAAGCTTTCTTT. Translated, it gives CASSLWAGANTEAFF.

In the case of this clone: Other DNA variants within this sample encode the same CDR3. The rearrangement links TRBV12-3 or TRBV12-4 to TRBJ2-2; 7 bases match TRBD2. The CDR3 is made up of 13 amino acids. V was clipped by 7 bases and J by 7 bases; unmatched bases: 6. The CDR3, as DNA: TGTGCCAGCACTTTGGGGGGGAACGGGGAGCTGTTTTTT. It is translated as CASTLGGNGELFF.

The rearrangement links TRBV30 to TRBJ1-5; D is uncertain. Germline lookup yields CDR1 GTSNPN and CDR2 SVGIG (reference sequence). The V gene lost 3 bases and the J gene lost 4 bases, with 10 bases spanning the gap. The CDR3 contains 13 residues. The CDR3 is CAWRGGPNQPQHF. The CDR3 coding sequence is TGTGCCTGGAGGGGAGGCCCGAATCAGCCCCAGCATTTT.

The chain is built from TRBV28 and TRBJ1-2; 7 bases align to TRBD1. From germline, CDR1 is MDHEN and CDR2 SYDVKM. After removal of 7 bases from V and 4 bases from J, the junction contained 9 bases not matched to a gene. The CDR3 has 14 residues. In DNA, the CDR3 is TGTGCCAGCATCGTGGACAGGAGTCTCTATGGCTACACCTTC. This codes for CASIVDRSLYGYTF.

The chain links TRBV9 to TRBJ1-1, with D possibly matching TRBD1 (6 bases). The CDR3 contains 15 residues. Germline CDR1 is SGDLS and CDR2 is YYNGEE. Trimming stripped 0 bases from V and 4 bases from J, with 13 bases between. CDR3 in amino acids: CASSVGVGGGTEAFF. The DNA of the CDR3 is TGTGCCAGCAGCGTAGGAGTAGGGGGAGGCACTGAAGCTTTCTTT.

A single count supports this clone. V gene TRBV15 combines with J gene TRBJ2-3; 9 nucleotides align to TRBD1. The length of the CDR3 is 15 residues. Germline V gives CDR1 LNHNV, CDR2 YYDKDF (reference sequence). With 1 base clipped from V and 2 bases from J, the junction kept 1 base outside the gene matches. The CDR3 nucleotides are TGTGCCACCAGCAGAGGACAGGGGGACACAGATACGCAGTATTTT. It encodes CATSRGQGDTDTQYF.

This clone was picked up one time. The chain couples TRBV4-1 to TRBJ1-4; D gene ambiguous. The CDR3 spans 14 residues. CDR1 and CDR2 from the germline V gene are MGHRA and YSYEKL. V was pared by 5 bases and J by 6 bases, with 13 bases between. CDR3 in amino acids: CASSVGPGDEKLFF. The CDR3 nucleotides read TGCGCCAGCAGCGTCGGGCCCGGCGATGAAAAACTGTTTTTT.

This sequence joins TRBV7-2 and TRBJ2-5; the match to TRBD2 covers 7 bases. The CDR3 totals 15 residues. CDR1 and CDR2 from the germline V gene are SGHTA and FQGNSA. V lost 3 bases and J lost 5; bases outside the gene matches: 9. The CDR3 loop reads CASSFVGGGSETQYF. The CDR3 region has the DNA TGTGCCAGCAGCTTTGTGGGCGGGGGAAGTGAGACCCAGTACTTC.

The chain uses TRBV6-2 or TRBV6-3 and TRBJ2-1, with TRBD2 matching over 7 bases. The germline V gene encodes CDR1 MNHEY and CDR2 SVGEGT. V dropped 0 bases and J dropped 0; count of bases not matched to a gene: 5. The CDR3 has 17 residues. The CDR3 protein is CASSYSSGRPSYNEQFF. The CDR3 DNA reads TGTGCCAGCAGTTACTCTAGCGGGCGACCCTCCTACAATGAGCAGTTCTTC.

This clone turned up a few times. Distinct nucleotide sequences in the sample also encode this CDR3. The chain combines TRBV19 with TRBJ1-5; D perhaps matches TRBD1 (6 bases). V was shortened by 8 bases and J by 3 bases, with 11 bases between the two germline ends. The germline CDR1 and CDR2 sequences are LNHDA and SQIVND (reference sequence). This CDR3 contains 13 residues. The CDR3 region is CASVQGYNQPQHF. The CDR3 coding sequence is TGTGCCAGTGTACAGGGCTACAATCAGCCCCAGCATTTT.

The rearrangement uses TRBV6-5 and TRBJ2-1; D remains unclear. Trimming took 0 bases from V and 14 from J, leaving 8 bases between them. From germline, CDR1 is MNHEY and CDR2 SVGAGI. CDR3 length: 11 amino acids. This chain's CDR3 is CASSYSSREFF. The CDR3 bases are TGTGCCAGCAGTTACTCGTCAAGGGAGTTCTTC.

The chain employs TRBV27 and TRBJ2-2; D is possibly TRBD1 (6 bases). The CDR3 is 14 amino acids. Deletions cut 6 bases from V and 1 base from J, with 9 bases between. Germline assignment: CDR1 MNHEY and CDR2 SMNVEV (reference sequence). The CDR3 DNA reads as TGTGCCAGCAGGAGGGGGTGGAACACCGGGGAGCTGTTTTTT. It encodes CASRRGWNTGELFF.

This chain joins TRBV6-1 and TRBJ1-2, with D unclear. V was shortened by 3 bases and J by 4 bases, with 27 bases between the two germline ends. Germline V CDR1 and CDR2: MNHNS, SASEGT. CDR3 length: 19 amino acids. CDR3 in DNA: TGTGCCAGCAGTGAGAGGATATCGGCAGGCACACGGGAATCCTATGGCTACACCTTC. This codes for CASSERISAGTRESYGYTF.

This sequence joins TRBV28 and TRBJ1-5; no definite D call. Trimming cost V 4 bases and J 5 bases, with 6 bases left between them. Germline V gene lookup returns CDR1 MDHEN and CDR2 SYDVKM. The CDR3 spans 12 residues. CDR3 protein: CASSSTYQPQHF. The DNA of the CDR3 is TGTGCCAGCAGTTCCACTTATCAGCCCCAGCATTTT.

This clone has more than one count but fewer than ten. The V gene is TRBV6-4, the J gene TRBJ2-3; a weak D match, TRBD2 (5 bases). The CDR3 totals 14 residues. V was clipped by 4 bases and J by 2 bases, with 10 bases between them. CDR1 and CDR2 (germline): MRHNA, SNTAGT. For the CDR3, the DNA is TGTGCCAGCAGTGTGCACGGGGACACAGATACGCAGTATTTT. Translation: CASSVHGDTDTQYF.

This sequence joins TRBV11-2 and TRBJ2-3; 10 bases fit TRBD2. CDR3 length equals 19 residues. V was clipped by 1 base and J by 2 bases; unmatched bases: 12. CDR1 SGHAT and CDR2 FQNNGV come from the germline V gene. CDR3 amino acids: CASSLGVILGLAHTDTQYF. Here the CDR3 DNA reads TGTGCCAGCAGCTTAGGCGTCATACTGGGACTAGCGCACACAGATACGCAGTATTTT.

This clone was counted a single time. The chain has TRBV15 and TRBJ1-3, with D maybe TRBD1 (5 bases). CDR1 and CDR2 (germline): LNHNV, YYDKDF (reference sequence). V lost 5 bases and J lost 4, with 12 bases in between. The CDR3 loop spans 14 amino acids. This CDR3 reads CATSFREPGNTIYF. CDR3 DNA: TGTGCCACCAGCTTCAGGGAGCCCGGAAACACCATATATTTT.